These 2 T cell receptor beta chains share one sample of origin, sequenced in a study of blood T cell repertoires in COVID-19. Measured with immunoSEQ multiplex PCR; TCRdb has only the in-frame clones, and not every one. The table has 200,000 or so clones, 90% to 95% seen once. The sequenced sample consisted of peripheral blood. The source of these receptors is a man between 60 and 75 years old with COVID-19, enrolled during active disease.

The chain uses TRBV4-3 and TRBJ1-1; the match to TRBD1 covers 9 bases. CDR3 length equals 14 residues. Germline values: CDR1 LGHNA, CDR2 YSLEER. V lost 4 bases to trimming and J lost 4 bases; unmatched junction nucleotides: 4. This chain's CDR3 is CASSRTTGGTEAFF. CDR3 DNA sequence: TGCGCCAGCAGCCGAACGACAGGGGGCACTGAAGCTTTCTTT.

This clone has just a few counts. The chain has TRBV28 and TRBJ2-6, with D tentatively TRBD1 (5 bases). Germline V gene lookup returns CDR1 MDHEN and CDR2 SYDVKM. Trimming took 3 bases from V and 0 from J, leaving 12 bases between them. This CDR3 comprises 17 residues. CDR3 residues: CASSFAGIPSGANVLTF. Written as DNA, the CDR3 is TGTGCCAGCAGTTTTGCAGGGATACCCTCTGGGGCCAACGTCCTGACTTTC.